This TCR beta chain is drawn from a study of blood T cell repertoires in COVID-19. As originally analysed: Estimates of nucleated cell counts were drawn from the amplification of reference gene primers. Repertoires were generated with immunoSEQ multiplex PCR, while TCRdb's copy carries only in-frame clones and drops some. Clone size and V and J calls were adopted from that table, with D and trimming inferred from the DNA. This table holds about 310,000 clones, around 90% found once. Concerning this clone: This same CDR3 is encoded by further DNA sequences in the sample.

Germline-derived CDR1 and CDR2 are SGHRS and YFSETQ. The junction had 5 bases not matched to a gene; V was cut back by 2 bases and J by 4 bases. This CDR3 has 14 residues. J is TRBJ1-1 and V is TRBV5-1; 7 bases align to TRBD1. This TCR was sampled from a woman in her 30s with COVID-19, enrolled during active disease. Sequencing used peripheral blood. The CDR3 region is CASSLGDRSTEAFF. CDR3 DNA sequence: TGCGCCAGCAGCTTAGGGGACAGAAGCACTGAAGCTTTCTTT.